One sample yielded the 26 T cell receptor beta chains listed below, sequenced in a study of blood T cell repertoires in COVID-19. The protocol was immunoSEQ multiplex PCR, while the TCRdb copy is restricted to in-frame clones and leaves out a portion. The sample lists a few hundred thousand clones, more than 70% seen once, with 10% to 15% in the top ten. The sequenced material came from peripheral blood. The receptor source for this set is an elderly man with acute or convalescent COVID-19.

This clone was counted only a few times. CDR3 coding DNA: TGTGCCAGCAGCTTCGCGGACAAGAGCTCTGGAAACACCATATATTTT. This sequence encodes CASSFADKSSGNTIYF. The V call is TRBV11-3, the J call TRBJ1-3, with D possibly TRBD1 on 5 matching bases. Germline V lookup: CDR1 SGHNT, CDR2 YENEEA. Trimming removed 3 bases at V and 0 bases at J, with 12 bases between. This CDR3 has 16 amino acids.

In this sample, this clone turned up a few times. V gene TRBV11-2 combines with J gene TRBJ2-7; 12 bases match TRBD1. CDR1 and CDR2 (germline): SGHAT, FQNNGV. V was clipped by 5 bases and J by 4 bases; unmatched bases: 6. CDR3 length: 15 amino acids. This chain's CDR3 is CASSLGTGGSYEQYF. CDR3 nucleotides: TGTGCCAGCAGCCTGGGGACAGGGGGCTCGTACGAGCAGTACTTC.

The chain has TRBV6-5 and TRBJ2-7; D is possibly TRBD1 (6 bases). Germline V lookup: CDR1 MNHEY, CDR2 SVGAGI. CDR3 length equals 12 residues. V lost 6 bases to trimming and J lost 6 bases, with 12 bases between them. CDR3 protein: CASSSTGVEQYF. CDR3 DNA sequence: TGTGCCAGCAGCTCGACAGGTGTCGAGCAGTACTTC.

The chain couples TRBV10-2 to TRBJ2-6; D might be TRBD2 (5 bases). The CDR3 length is 16 residues. V lost 7 bases to trimming and J lost 0 bases, with 13 bases between them. From germline, CDR1 is WSHSY and CDR2 SAAADI. CDR3 in DNA: TGCGCCAGCACTCCGACGGGAACCTCTGGGGCCAACGTCCTGACTTTC. Translation: CASTPTGTSGANVLTF.

In this sample, this clone turned up a few times. The genes are TRBV18 and TRBJ2-1; unclear D gene. CDR1 and CDR2 from the germline V gene are KGHSH and LQKENI. CDR3 length: 11 residues. V lost 6 bases and J lost 7, with 7 bases in between. CDR3 in DNA: TGTGCCAGCTCCCAGGAAAATGAGCAGTTCTTC. It specifies CASSQENEQFF.

V is TRBV5-1 and J is TRBJ2-3, with 10 bases lining up with TRBD2. V lost 0 bases, J lost 2 bases, and 3 bases stayed unmatched. Germline V gene lookup returns CDR1 SGHRS and CDR2 YFSETQ. The CDR3 has 16 amino acids. CDR3 sequence (DNA): TGCGCCAGCAGCTTGGGACTAGCGGGTCTCACAGATACGCAGTATTTT. Its translation is CASSLGLAGLTDTQYF.

This clone appeared once. V and J are TRBV5-1 and TRBJ2-4; 8 nucleotides agree with TRBD1. CDR1 is SGHRS, CDR2 YFSETQ, per germline. Trimming removed 3 bases from V and 5 bases from J; junction bases left unmatched: 1. This CDR3 comprises 13 residues. The CDR3 sequence is CASSWGQENIQYF. CDR3 bases: TGCGCCAGCAGCTGGGGACAGGAAAACATTCAGTACTTC.

The V gene is TRBV5-1, the J gene TRBJ2-5, with 7 bases matching TRBD2. The CDR3 consists of 14 residues. The V gene end was trimmed by 0 bases and the J gene end by 1 base; junction bases not matched to a gene: 0. Germline values: CDR1 SGHRS, CDR2 YFSETQ. The CDR3 loop is CASSLGTSQETQYF. The DNA of the CDR3 is TGCGCCAGCAGCTTGGGGACTAGCCAAGAGACCCAGTACTTC.

The chain is built from TRBV29-1 and TRBJ1-2, with 7 bases lining up with TRBD1. The CDR3 is 15 residues long. V lost 3 bases to trimming and J lost 0 bases; unmatched junction nucleotides: 7. Looked up from germline, CDR1 is SQVTM and CDR2 is ANQGSEA. The CDR3 nucleotides read TGCAGCGTTGATACAGGGGTAGCCTCTAACTATGGCTACACCTTC. Translating it yields CSVDTGVASNYGYTF.

The chain couples TRBV7-2 to TRBJ2-5, with D hard to call. CDR1 and CDR2 (germline): SGHTA, FQGNSA. V gave up 2 bases and J gave up 2 bases, with 6 bases separating them. This CDR3 region has 13 residues. As DNA, the CDR3 is TGTGCCAGCAGCTTACCGGTACAAGAGACCCAGTACTTC. Its translation: CASSLPVQETQYF.

This rearrangement joins TRBV5-8 to TRBJ2-2; TRBD2 is a possible D gene (5 bases). The V gene lost 4 bases and the J gene lost 0 bases, with 13 bases spanning the gap. The CDR3 covers 16 residues. Germline lookup yields CDR1 SGHTS and CDR2 YDEGEE. CDR3: CASSIPRATNTGELFF. For the CDR3, the DNA is TGTGCCAGCAGCATCCCGCGGGCGACGAACACCGGGGAGCTGTTTTTT.

This chain links TRBV19 with TRBJ2-5; 14 positions match TRBD2. With V trimmed by 5 bases and J by 6 bases, 8 bases remained unmatched. In germline, CDR1 is LNHDA, CDR2 SQIVND (reference sequence). The CDR3 spans 16 residues. CDR3 DNA sequence: TGTGCCAGTAGTGCTTTGACTAGCGGGAGGGCCCAGACCCAGTACTTC. It specifies CASSALTSGRAQTQYF.

Of note for this clone: The sample contains more than one DNA sequence encoding this CDR3. The J gene is TRBJ1-6, the V gene TRBV3-1 (or the pseudogene TRBV3-2), with 9 nucleotides matching TRBD1. CDR3 length: 14 amino acids. Losses at the gene ends were 4 bases for V and 7 bases for J; bases not matched to a gene: 2. The germline CDR1 and CDR2 sequences are LGHDT and YNNKEL (reference sequence). In nucleotides, the CDR3 is TGTGCCAGCAGCCCTGGACAGGGGAATTCACCCCTCCACTTT. Its translation: CASSPGQGNSPLHF.

CDR3 sequence reads: CASTRISNQPQHF. In DNA form, the CDR3 reads TGTGCCAGCACCCGTATCAGCAATCAGCCCCAGCATTTT. The rearrangement joins TRBV28 to TRBJ1-5, with no clear D. Germline V lookup: CDR1 MDHEN, CDR2 SYDVKM. V shed 7 bases and J shed 1 base, with 8 bases lying between them. The CDR3 covers 13 residues.

The V and J genes are TRBV6-2 or TRBV6-3 and TRBJ2-1, with D possibly TRBD2 on 6 matching bases. Germline CDR1 MNHEY, CDR2 SVGEGT. The CDR3 contains 17 residues. V was shortened by 0 bases and J by 2 bases, with 14 bases between the two germline ends. The CDR3 DNA is TGTGCCAGCAGTTACTCCCTTGGCGGGGAGGCCTACAATGAGCAGTTCTTC. This encodes CASSYSLGGEAYNEQFF.

This clone showed up many times. The V and J genes are TRBV2 and TRBJ2-7; 8 bases are a match to TRBD1. V shed 6 bases and J 2 bases; nucleotides not matched to a gene: 9. Germline lookup yields CDR1 SNHLY and CDR2 FYNNEI. The CDR3 totals 15 residues. The CDR3 bases are TGTGCCAGCAGGACAGACAGGGGACCAACCTACGAGCAGTACTTC. This codes for CASRTDRGPTYEQYF.

V and J are TRBV6-5 and TRBJ1-5, with D possibly being TRBD1 (5 bases). Deletions cut 7 bases from V and 4 bases from J, with 11 bases between. CDR1 MNHEY and CDR2 SVGAGI come from the germline V gene. The CDR3 runs to 13 residues. The CDR3 spells CASTWTPNQPQHF. The CDR3 bases are TGTGCCAGCACGTGGACACCTAATCAGCCCCAGCATTTT.

The V and J genes are TRBV5-6 and TRBJ1-2; possible D gene TRBD1, 5 bases. Germline V gene sequence: CDR1 SGHDT, CDR2 YYEEEE. The CDR3 contains 14 residues. Trimming removed 0 bases from V and 9 bases from J, with 15 bases in between. CDR3 region: CASSLDRQGWSYTF. The CDR3 DNA sequence: TGTGCCAGCAGCTTGGATCGGCAGGGCTGGAGCTACACCTTC.

The genes are TRBV28 and TRBJ1-1; D uncertain. With 6 bases removed from V and 0 bases from J, the gap between germline ends came to 11 bases. The CDR3 length is 14 residues. Per germline, CDR1 MDHEN and CDR2 SYDVKM. Written as DNA, the CDR3 is TGTGCCAGCAGGACTTTTTCCATGAACACTGAAGCTTTCTTT. This encodes CASRTFSMNTEAFF.

The rearrangement joins TRBV3-1 (or the pseudogene TRBV3-2) to TRBJ2-7; 8 positions match TRBD1. Germline lookup yields CDR1 LGHDT and CDR2 YNNKEL (reference sequence). The junction had 9 bases not matched to a gene; V was cut back by 3 bases and J by 5 bases. The CDR3 contains 15 residues. The chain's CDR3 is CASSHYTTGGHEQYF. CDR3 DNA: TGTGCCAGCAGCCACTATACCACAGGGGGGCACGAGCAGTACTTC.

This chain links TRBV3-1 (or the pseudogene TRBV3-2) with TRBJ2-7; the match to TRBD1 covers 7 bases. The CDR3 is 14 amino acids. J was trimmed by 0 bases and V by 4 bases; bases with no gene match: 3. Germline CDR1 is LGHDT and CDR2 is YNNKEL (reference sequence). The CDR3 bases are TGTGCCAGCAGCCGCAGGGGGAGCTCCTACGAGCAGTACTTC. It translates to CASSRRGSSYEQYF.

The DNA of the CDR3 is TGTGCCAGCAGCTTAGATCCCCCCGGCTACGAGCAGTACTTC. Amino acids: CASSLDPPGYEQYF. The chain links TRBV11-2 to TRBJ2-7; D unclear. This CDR3 has 14 amino acids. Per the germline V gene, CDR1 is SGHAT and CDR2 is FQNNGV. The ends were cut back, 0 bases at V and 3 bases at J, with 9 bases in the middle.

For this clone: The junction departs from germline at one end; a sequencing error may be responsible. The chain is built from TRBV12-3 or TRBV12-4 and TRBJ1-5; D not resolved. The CDR3 length is 13 residues. The CDR3 DNA sequence: TGTGCCAGCCTATTAGGGAGCAGTCAGCCCCAGCATTTT. This codes for CASLLGSSQPQHF.

This rearrangement joins TRBV5-1 to TRBJ2-1; 8 bases are a match to TRBD1. The CDR3 covers 14 residues. Germline CDR1 SGHRS, CDR2 YFSETQ. Losses at the gene ends were 3 bases for V and 5 bases for J; bases not matched to a gene: 4. The CDR3 DNA reads as TGCGCCAGCAGCTCTGGGACAGGCAACAATGAGCAGTTCTTC. It encodes CASSSGTGNNEQFF.

The rearrangement links TRBV4-2 to TRBJ2-1; 10 nucleotides agree with TRBD2. CDR3 length equals 18 residues. Trimming took 4 bases from V and 1 from J; bases not matched to a gene: 10. Germline V gene data show CDR1 as LGHNA and CDR2 as YNFKEQ. CDR3 region: CASSRSLSGGASYNEQFF. For the CDR3, the DNA is TGTGCCAGCAGCCGCTCGTTAAGCGGGGGGGCATCCTACAATGAGCAGTTCTTC.

This clone was seen only once. V gene TRBV5-6 combines with J gene TRBJ1-2, with D possibly matching TRBD1 (5 bases). V lost 5 bases and J lost 1, with 9 bases in between. CDR1 is SGHDT and CDR2 is YYEEEE in the germline V gene. The CDR3 runs to 13 residues. CDR3 loop: CASRQTVNYGYTF. The CDR3 region has the DNA TGTGCCAGCAGACAGACAGTTAACTATGGCTACACCTTC.